The present T cell receptor (beta chain) was sequenced within a study of blood T cells in healthy people across ages. Each sample provided at least 5 micrograms of extracted total RNA. The V gene's germline CDR1 is MDHEN and CDR2 SYDVKM. V was clipped by 6 bases and J by 7 bases; unmatched bases: 12. The CDR3 has 15 residues. Through a sample-barcoded 5' primer and a J-beta primer mix, a second PCR was run for 7 to 11 cycles. With 12 random nucleotides, a template-switch adaptor tagged each individual cDNA molecule. TCRdb independently ran MiXCR on the 5' RACE reads; one entry per CDR3 protein. Of roughly 1.4 million distinct CDR3 sequences in the sample, roughly 60% are singletons; the top ten hold roughly 7%. Points on this clonotype: Its matching antigen is unknown.

General study findings and limits: The fall in TCR beta diversity per million T cells was roughly linear with age. The diversity estimates, figures obtained from one million T cells, were considered underestimates.

Sequences were obtained from blood. The clonotype comes from a man aged 18 to 29 in good health. The chain uses TRBV28 and TRBJ2-1; 7 nucleotides match TRBD2. CDR3 sequence (DNA): TGTGCCAGCAGATCAGATGGCGGGAGTAGGAATGAGCAGTTCTTC. This codes for CASRSDGGSRNEQFF.